Below, 20 T cell receptor beta chains from the same sample are listed, as sequenced in a study of T cell responses to AZD1222 COVID-19 vaccine. TCRdb keeps only in-frame clones here, not all; method: immunoSEQ multiplex PCR. In the table there are around 130,000 clones, 85% to 90% of which are singletons. This material consisted of peripheral blood, taken 28 days after the second AZD1222 dose. The receptors here all came from an adult who received the AZD1222 COVID-19 vaccine.

Notes on this clone: At one end the junction does not follow the germline gene, possibly because of a read error. This sequence joins TRBV19 and TRBJ1-5; TRBD1 is a possible D gene (6 bases). The germline gives CDR1 LNHDA, CDR2 SQIVND (reference sequence). This CDR3 is 11 amino acids long. CDR3 sequence: CASSGRRGLYF. The CDR3, as DNA: TGTGCCAGTAGTGGCCGGAGGGGGTTGTATTTT.

CDR3 nucleotides: TGCAGCGTTCAGCCCAGCGGGGGGTACAATGAGCAGTTCTTC. It translates to CSVQPSGGYNEQFF. The V and J genes are TRBV29-1 and TRBJ2-1, with 9 bases that match TRBD2. The ends lost 5 bases at V and 4 bases at J; junction bases unmatched: 6. Per the germline V gene, CDR1 is SQVTM and CDR2 is ANQGSEA. This CDR3 is built from 14 residues.

The chain uses TRBV2 and TRBJ1-6; 11 bases align to TRBD1. V trimming: 7 bases; J trimming: 9 bases; junction bases outside the gene matches: 5. Germline V gives CDR1 SNHLY, CDR2 FYNNEI. CDR3 length equals 14 residues. CDR3 nucleotide sequence: TGTGCCAGCACCGGGACAGGGGGACGTTCACCCCTCCACTTT. Translating it yields CASTGTGGRSPLHF.

The chain links TRBV6-5 to TRBJ2-3; TRBD2 aligns across 10 bases. Unmatched junction bases numbered 4, after V lost 7 bases and J lost 3 bases. Germline loops: CDR1 MNHEY, CDR2 SVGAGI. CDR3 length equals 14 residues. CDR3 sequence reads: CASILAGVTDTQYF. DNA of the CDR3: TGTGCCAGCATCCTAGCGGGGGTTACAGATACGCAGTATTTT.

This clone was seen a handful of times. This rearrangement joins TRBV21-1 to TRBJ1-2. TRBV21-1 is assigned pseudogene status. This CDR3 is built from 14 residues. The CDR3 is CASSRGPMDYGYTF. The CDR3 coding sequence is TGTGCCAGCAGCAGAGGGCCCATGGACTATGGCTACACCTTC.

The chain links TRBV7-8 to TRBJ1-4; TRBD1 agrees at 8 bases. CDR3 length: 15 amino acids. Per germline, CDR1 SGHVS and CDR2 FQNEAQ. The V segment lost 2 bases and the J segment 7 bases; nucleotides outside the gene matches: 6. As DNA, the CDR3 is TGTGCCAGCAGCTTATCCAGGGGGCGAGTTGAAAAACTGTTTTTT. It yields the protein CASSLSRGRVEKLFF.

The chain combines TRBV29-1 with TRBJ2-3, with D unresolved. Germline values: CDR1 SQVTM, CDR2 ANQGSEA. The CDR3 totals 14 residues. The germline V and J ends were trimmed by 3 bases and 0 bases, with 10 bases remaining between them. CDR3 coding DNA: TGCAGCGTTGACGGCCTCCCCAGCACAGATACGCAGTATTTT. It codes for CSVDGLPSTDTQYF.

V usage is TRBV19 and J usage is TRBJ2-3; 10 nucleotides align to TRBD2. With 3 bases clipped from V and 2 bases from J, the junction kept 5 bases outside the gene matches. The CDR3 sequence is 16 residues long. Germline CDR1 LNHDA, CDR2 SQIVND (reference sequence). CDR3 sequence: CASSMLAGALTDTQYF. CDR3 DNA: TGTGCCAGTAGTATGCTAGCGGGGGCGCTCACAGATACGCAGTATTTT.

CDR3 nucleotide sequence: TGCAGCCATCCGCCCAGCAGGGGGAATCAGCCCCAGCATTTT. Translated, it gives CSHPPSRGNQPQHF. This chain joins TRBV29-1 and TRBJ1-5; 7 nucleotides align to TRBD1. J was trimmed by 4 bases and V by 8 bases; bases with no gene match: 11. CDR1 and CDR2 (germline): SQVTM, ANQGSEA. CDR3 length equals 14 residues.

This rearrangement joins TRBV7-6 to TRBJ1-1; D gene unclear. Germline loops: CDR1 SGHVS, CDR2 FNYEAQ. V was trimmed by 5 bases and J by 2 bases, leaving 3 bases between them. CDR3 size: 11 residues. The CDR3 spells CASSVNTEAFF. CDR3 coding DNA: TGTGCCAGCAGCGTTAACACTGAAGCTTTCTTT. Supplemented by reference TRBV7-6 and TRBJ1-1, the full variable domain reads GAGVSQSPRYKVTKRGQDVALRCDPISGHVSLYWYRQALGQGPEFLTYFNYEAQQDKSGLPNDRFSAERPEGSISTLTIQRTEQRDSAMYRCASSVNTEAFFGQGTRLTVV.

The rearrangement links TRBV4-1 to TRBJ2-1; 10 bases align to TRBD1. Germline CDR1 is MGHRA and CDR2 is YSYEKL. Trimming removed 3 bases from V and 2 bases from J; junction bases left unmatched: 7. The CDR3 contains 17 residues. CDR3 region: CASSQPKGTGAYNEQFF. CDR3 DNA sequence: TGCGCCAGCAGCCAGCCCAAGGGGACAGGGGCCTACAATGAGCAGTTCTTC.

The chain uses TRBV11-2 and TRBJ2-3; D could derive from TRBD1 or TRBD2 (5 bases each). V was pared by 4 bases and J by 4 bases, with 18 bases between. Germline lookup yields CDR1 SGHAT and CDR2 FQNNGV. This CDR3 contains 16 residues. The CDR3 sequence: CASSSYGAGSSDTQYF. In nucleotides, the CDR3 is TGTGCCAGCAGCTCATACGGGGCAGGGTCGTCAGATACGCAGTATTTT.

This clone was seen just once. This chain connects TRBV7-2 to TRBJ2-5, with D possibly TRBD1 on 7 matching bases. CDR3 length: 15 residues. Per germline, CDR1 SGHTA and CDR2 FQGNSA. The V end was cut by 3 bases, the J end by 2 bases, with 13 bases between. Written as DNA, the CDR3 is TGTGCCAGCAGCTTTCAGACAGGGAGGCAAGAGACCCAGTACTTC. Amino acids: CASSFQTGRQETQYF.

The chain uses TRBV24-1 and TRBJ2-7, with D perhaps matching TRBD2 (5 bases). Germline-derived CDR1 and CDR2 are KGHDR and SFDVKD. Trimming removed 5 bases from V and 6 bases from J, with 13 bases in between. This CDR3 spans 13 amino acids. CDR3 residues: CATSGADSSEQYF. CDR3 coding DNA: TGTGCCACCAGTGGGGCGGACTCCAGCGAGCAGTACTTC.

V gene TRBV3-1 (or the pseudogene TRBV3-2) combines with J gene TRBJ1-6; D gene uncertain. Trimming shortened V by 1 base and J by 8 bases, and 9 bases separated the two germline ends. The CDR3 spans 14 residues. Germline CDR1 LGHDT, CDR2 YNNKEL (reference sequence). CDR3 bases: TGTGCCAGCAGCCAAGGGGTTAGGGATTCACCCCTCCACTTT. This translates into CASSQGVRDSPLHF.

The chain joins TRBV7-9 to TRBJ2-7, with TRBD1 matching 8 bases. The CDR3 extends over 13 amino acids. Losses at the gene ends were 5 bases for V and 2 bases for J; bases not matched to a gene: 2. The germline gives CDR1 SEHNR, CDR2 FQNEAQ (reference sequence). The CDR3 DNA reads as TGTGCCAGCAGCCAGACAGGGGCCTACGAGCAGTACTTC. This sequence encodes CASSQTGAYEQYF.

The V and J genes are TRBV30 and TRBJ2-3; D might be TRBD2 (5 bases). The length of the CDR3 is 13 residues. Germline V lookup: CDR1 GTSNPN, CDR2 SVGIG (reference sequence). V lost 4 bases and J lost 4, with 12 bases in between. The CDR3 spells CAWTQTRADTQYF. The CDR3 nucleotides read TGTGCCTGGACCCAAACGCGGGCAGATACGCAGTATTTT.

The chain recombines TRBV13 with TRBJ1-3; D unresolved. The CDR3 is made up of 14 amino acids. Trimming removed 8 bases from V and 0 bases from J, with 11 bases in between. CDR1 is PRHDT and CDR2 is FYEKMQ in the germline V gene (reference sequence). This CDR3 reads CASQRRDSGNTIYF. DNA of the CDR3: TGTGCCAGCCAGCGGAGGGACTCTGGAAACACCATATATTTT.

The chain carries TRBV29-1 and TRBJ2-1, with D possibly matching TRBD1 (6 bases). With 4 bases removed from V and 8 bases from J, the gap between germline ends came to 15 bases. CDR3 length: 13 residues. CDR1 and CDR2 (germline): SQVTM, ANQGSEA. The CDR3 nucleotides read TGCAGCGTTGGTCAACAGGGCTTCCATGAGCAGTTCTTC. Translation gives CSVGQQGFHEQFF.

This chain joins TRBV30 and TRBJ1-3; the D gene is possibly TRBD1 (5 bases). The length of the CDR3 is 14 residues. Germline values: CDR1 GTSNPN, CDR2 SVGIG (reference sequence). Between the trimmed V and J ends, which lost 3 bases and 0 bases, there was a span of 9 bases. The CDR3 DNA follows: TGTGCCTGGAGGTGGCAGGGCTCTGGAAACACCATATATTTT. Translated: CAWRWQGSGNTIYF.